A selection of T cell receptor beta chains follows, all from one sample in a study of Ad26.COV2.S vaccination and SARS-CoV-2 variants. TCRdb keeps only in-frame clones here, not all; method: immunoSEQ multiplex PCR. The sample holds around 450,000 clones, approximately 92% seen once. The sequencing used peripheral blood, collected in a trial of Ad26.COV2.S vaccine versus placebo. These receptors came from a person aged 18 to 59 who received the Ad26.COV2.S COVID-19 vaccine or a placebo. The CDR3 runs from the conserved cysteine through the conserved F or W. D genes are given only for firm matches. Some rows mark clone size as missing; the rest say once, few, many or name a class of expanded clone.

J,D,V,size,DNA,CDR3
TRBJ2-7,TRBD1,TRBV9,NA,TGTGCCAGCAGCGTAGTAGGGACAGGGGTCATCTACGAGCAGTACTTC,CASSVVGTGVIYEQYF
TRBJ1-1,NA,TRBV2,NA,TGTGCCAGCCGGGGGAACACTGAAGCTTTCTTT,CASRGNTEAFF
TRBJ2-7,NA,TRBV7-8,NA,TGTGCCAGCAGCTTAGATGAGGCTTCATTCACCTACGAGCAGTACTTC,CASSLDEASFTYEQYF
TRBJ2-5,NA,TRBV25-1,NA,TGTGCCAGCAGTGAATTTGGTTCGGGTCGGAGGGAAGAGACCCAGTACTTC,CASSEFGSGRREETQYF
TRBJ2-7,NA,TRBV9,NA,TGTGCCAGCAGCCTAGGGGGTAACTACGAGCAGTACTTC,CASSLGGNYEQYF
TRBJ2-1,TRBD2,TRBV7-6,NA,TGTGCCAGCAGCTTAACTAGCGGGTATTACAATGAGCAGTTCTTC,CASSLTSGYYNEQFF
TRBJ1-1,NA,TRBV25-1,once,TGTGCCAGCAGTGAAGACAGGCGAAGGGGTGAAGCTTTCTTT,CASSEDRRRGEAFF
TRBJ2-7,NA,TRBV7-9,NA,TGTGCCAGCAGCACCGAACCCCTCGAGCAGTACTTC,CASSTEPLEQYF
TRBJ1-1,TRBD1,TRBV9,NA,TGTGCCAGCAGCGAGACAGGGATGAACACTGAAGCTTTCTTT,CASSETGMNTEAFF
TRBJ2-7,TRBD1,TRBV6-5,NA,TGTGCCAGCATTGGGACAGAGTCCTACGAGCAGTACTTC,CASIGTESYEQYF
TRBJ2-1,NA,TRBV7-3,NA,TGTGCCAGCAGCTCGTTCGGGAGCTCCTACAATGAGCAGTTCTTC,CASSSFGSSYNEQFF
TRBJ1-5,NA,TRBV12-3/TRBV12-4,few,TGTGCCAGCAGTTTCCTGGGAGATCAGCCCCAGCATTTT,CASSFLGDQPQHF
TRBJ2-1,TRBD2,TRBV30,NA,TGTGCCTGGGACCCGCTGAGGACTAGCGGGAGTAATGAGCAGTTCTTC,CAWDPLRTSGSNEQFF
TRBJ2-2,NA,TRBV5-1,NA,TGCGCCAGCAGCTTGGTCGCCGGAAAGAACACCGGGGAGCTGTTTTTT,CASSLVAGKNTGELFF
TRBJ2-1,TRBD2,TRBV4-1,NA,TGCGCCAGCAGCCAAGAAAATAGCGGGAGTGTCTCCTACAATGAGCAGTTCTTC,CASSQENSGSVSYNEQFF
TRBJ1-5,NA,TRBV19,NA,TGTGCCAGTCAGGGTATCTCAGGGAATCAGCCCCAGCATTTT,CASQGISGNQPQHF
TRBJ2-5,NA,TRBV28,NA,TGTGCCAGCAGCTCGGGACAACAAGAGACCCAGTACTTC,CASSSGQQETQYF
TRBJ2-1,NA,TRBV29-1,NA,TGCAGCGTGGAGGACCTTTCCAATGAGCAGTTCTTC,CSVEDLSNEQFF
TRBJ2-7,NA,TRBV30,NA,TGTGCCTGGAGTGTGGGGGGAACGGGTTACGAGCAGTACTTC,CAWSVGGTGYEQYF
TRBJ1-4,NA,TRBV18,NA,TGTGCCAGCTCACCACGTCAGGGGATTAATGAAAAACTGTTTTTT,CASSPRQGINEKLFF
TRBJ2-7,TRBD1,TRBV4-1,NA,TGCGCCAGCAGCCAAGCTGGGACAGGAGACTACGAGCAGTACTTC,CASSQAGTGDYEQYF
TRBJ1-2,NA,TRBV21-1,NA,TGTGCCAGCAATGTCTCCTTTAACTATGGCTACACCTTC,CASNVSFNYGYTF
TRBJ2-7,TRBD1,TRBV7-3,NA,TGTGCCAGCAGCTTAGTCGGGACAGGACCCTACGAGCAGTACTTC,CASSLVGTGPYEQYF
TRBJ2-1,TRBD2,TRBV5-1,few,TGCGCCAGCAGCACTAGCGGGGGATCCTACAATGAGCAGTTCTTC,CASSTSGGSYNEQFF
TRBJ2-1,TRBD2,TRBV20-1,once,TGCAGTGCAAGTACTAGCGGGAAGTACAATGAGCAGTTCTTC,CSASTSGKYNEQFF
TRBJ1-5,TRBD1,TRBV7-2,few,TGTGCCAGCAGCGAACGGACAGGGGCGGCAGGCCAGCCCCAGCATTTT,CASSERTGAAGQPQHF
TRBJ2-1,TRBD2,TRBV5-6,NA,TGTGCCAGCAGCTTTCTAGCGGGAGCTCACCATGAGCAGTTCTTC,CASSFLAGAHHEQFF
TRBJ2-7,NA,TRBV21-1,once,TGTGCCAGCAGGAGCTGGACAGACAGGGGGAGGTTTCGTTACGAGCAGTACTTC,CASRSWTDRGRFRYEQYF
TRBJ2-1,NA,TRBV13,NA,TGTGCCAGCAGCGGCCGGGACGCCCTCCCCGTGCAGTTCTTC,CASSGRDALPVQFF
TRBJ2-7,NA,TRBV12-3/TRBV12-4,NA,TGTGCCAGCAGTTCTGGGACCGAGCAGTACTTC,CASSSGTEQYF
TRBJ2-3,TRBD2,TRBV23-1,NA,TGCGCCAGCAGTCAAAGGACTAGCGGGAGGGCATCAGATACGCAGTATTTT,CASSQRTSGRASDTQYF
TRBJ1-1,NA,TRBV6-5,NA,TGTGCCAGCAGTCACAATAATGAAGCTTTCTTT,CASSHNNEAFF
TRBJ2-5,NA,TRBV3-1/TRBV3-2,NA,TGTGCCAGCAGCTCTCCGGGACAAAAAGAGACCCAGTACTTC,CASSSPGQKETQYF
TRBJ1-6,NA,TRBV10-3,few,TGTGCCAACAAGGGACGGATGAATTCACCCCTCCACTTT,CANKGRMNSPLHF
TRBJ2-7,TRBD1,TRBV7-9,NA,TGTGCCAGCAGCGCTACAGGGGACTCCTACGAGCAGTACTTC,CASSATGDSYEQYF
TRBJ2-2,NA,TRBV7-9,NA,TGTGCCAGCAGTTTTGGACAGCCCGGGGCCGGGGAGCTGTTTTTT,CASSFGQPGAGELFF
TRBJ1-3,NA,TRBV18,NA,TGTGCCAGCTCCCAGGGACGGACCTCTGGAAACACCATATATTTT,CASSQGRTSGNTIYF
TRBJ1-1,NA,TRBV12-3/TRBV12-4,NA,TGTGCCAGCAGTTTCCGGGGCGGGGCTGAAGCTTTCTTT,CASSFRGGAEAFF
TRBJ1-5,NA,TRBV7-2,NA,TGTGCCAGCAGCTTACGAGGGGCTCAGCCCCAGCATTTT,CASSLRGAQPQHF
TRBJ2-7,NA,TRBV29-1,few,TGCAGCGTTGGACAGAACTCCTACGAGCAGTACTTC,CSVGQNSYEQYF
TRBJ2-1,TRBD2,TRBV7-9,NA,TGTGCCAGCAGCTTGTCGGGGACTAGGTCGGGAGGCAATGAGCAGTTCTTC,CASSLSGTRSGGNEQFF